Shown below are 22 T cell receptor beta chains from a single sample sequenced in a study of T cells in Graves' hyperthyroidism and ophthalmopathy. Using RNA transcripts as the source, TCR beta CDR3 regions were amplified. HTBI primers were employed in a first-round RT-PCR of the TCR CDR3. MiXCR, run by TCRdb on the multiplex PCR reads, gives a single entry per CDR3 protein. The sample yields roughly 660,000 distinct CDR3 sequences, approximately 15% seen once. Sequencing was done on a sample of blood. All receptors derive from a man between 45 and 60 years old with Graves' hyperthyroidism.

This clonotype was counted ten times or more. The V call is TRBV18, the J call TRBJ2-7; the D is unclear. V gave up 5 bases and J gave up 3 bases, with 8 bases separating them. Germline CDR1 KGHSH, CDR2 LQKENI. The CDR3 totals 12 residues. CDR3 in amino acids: CASSSTFYEQYF. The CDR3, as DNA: TGTGCCAGCTCATCCACTTTCTACGAGCAGTACTTC.

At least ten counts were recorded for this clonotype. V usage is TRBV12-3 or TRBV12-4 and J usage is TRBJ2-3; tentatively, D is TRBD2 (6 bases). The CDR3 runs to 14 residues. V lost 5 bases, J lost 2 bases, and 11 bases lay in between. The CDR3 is CASSPRETTDTQYF. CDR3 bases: TGTGCCAGCAGTCCACGGGAGACCACAGATACGCAGTATTTT.

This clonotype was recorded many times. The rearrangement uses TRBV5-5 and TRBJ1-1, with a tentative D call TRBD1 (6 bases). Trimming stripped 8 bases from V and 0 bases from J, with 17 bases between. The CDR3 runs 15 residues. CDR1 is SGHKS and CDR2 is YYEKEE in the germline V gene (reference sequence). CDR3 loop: CASIATGGLNTEAFF. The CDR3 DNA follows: TGTGCCAGTATAGCGACGGGGGGCCTGAACACTGAAGCTTTCTTT.

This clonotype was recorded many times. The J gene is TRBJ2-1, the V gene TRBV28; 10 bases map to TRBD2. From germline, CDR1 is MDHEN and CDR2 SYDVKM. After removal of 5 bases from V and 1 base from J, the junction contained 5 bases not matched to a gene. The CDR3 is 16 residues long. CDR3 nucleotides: TGTGCCAGCAGTGGGGCTAGCGGGAGTTCCTACAATGAGCAGTTCTTC. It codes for CASSGASGSSYNEQFF.

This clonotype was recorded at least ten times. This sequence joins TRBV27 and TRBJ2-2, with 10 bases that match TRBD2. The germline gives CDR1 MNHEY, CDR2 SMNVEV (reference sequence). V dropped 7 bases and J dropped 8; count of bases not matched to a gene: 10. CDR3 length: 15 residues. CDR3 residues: CASTRLAGARGELFF. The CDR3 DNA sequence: TGTGCCAGCACCAGACTAGCGGGCGCAAGAGGGGAGCTGTTTTTT.

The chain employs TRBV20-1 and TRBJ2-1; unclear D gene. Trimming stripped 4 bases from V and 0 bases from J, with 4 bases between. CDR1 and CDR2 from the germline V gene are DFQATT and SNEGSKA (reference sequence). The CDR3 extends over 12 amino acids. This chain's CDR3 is CSAIISYNEQFF. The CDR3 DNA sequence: TGCAGTGCTATAATCTCCTACAATGAGCAGTTCTTC.

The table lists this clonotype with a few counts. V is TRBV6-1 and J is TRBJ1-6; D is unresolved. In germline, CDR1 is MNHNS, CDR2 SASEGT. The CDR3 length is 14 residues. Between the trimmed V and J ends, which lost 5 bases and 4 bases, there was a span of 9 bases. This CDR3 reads CASSYSPYNSPLHF. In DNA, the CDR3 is TGTGCCAGCAGTTACAGCCCTTATAATTCACCCCTCCACTTT.

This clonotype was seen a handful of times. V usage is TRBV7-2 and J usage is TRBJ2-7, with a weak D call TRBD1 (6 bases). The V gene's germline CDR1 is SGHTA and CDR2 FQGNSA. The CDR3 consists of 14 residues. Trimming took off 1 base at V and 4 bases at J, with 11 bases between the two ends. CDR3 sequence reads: CASSLVTGLYEQYF. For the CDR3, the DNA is TGTGCCAGCAGCTTAGTCACAGGGTTGTACGAGCAGTACTTC.

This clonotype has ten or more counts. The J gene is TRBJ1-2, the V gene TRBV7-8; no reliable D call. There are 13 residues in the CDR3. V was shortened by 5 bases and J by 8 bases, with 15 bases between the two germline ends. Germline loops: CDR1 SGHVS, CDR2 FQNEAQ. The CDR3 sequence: CASSPQLAGGYTF. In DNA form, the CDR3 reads TGTGCCAGCAGCCCCCAGCTAGCGGGGGGCTACACCTTC.

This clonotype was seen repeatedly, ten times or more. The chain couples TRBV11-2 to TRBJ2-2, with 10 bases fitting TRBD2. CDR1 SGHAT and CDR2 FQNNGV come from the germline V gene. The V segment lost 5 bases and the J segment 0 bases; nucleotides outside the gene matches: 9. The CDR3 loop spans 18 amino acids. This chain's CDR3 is CASSPTTSGITNTGELFF. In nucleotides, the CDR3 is TGTGCCAGCAGCCCGACCACTAGCGGGATAACGAACACCGGGGAGCTGTTTTTT.

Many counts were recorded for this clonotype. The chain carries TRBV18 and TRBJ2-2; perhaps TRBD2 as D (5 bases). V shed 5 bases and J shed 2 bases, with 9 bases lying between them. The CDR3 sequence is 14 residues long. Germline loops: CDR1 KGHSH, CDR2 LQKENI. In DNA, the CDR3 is TGTGCCAGCTCATCCGGACTCAACACCGGGGAGCTGTTTTTT. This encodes CASSSGLNTGELFF.

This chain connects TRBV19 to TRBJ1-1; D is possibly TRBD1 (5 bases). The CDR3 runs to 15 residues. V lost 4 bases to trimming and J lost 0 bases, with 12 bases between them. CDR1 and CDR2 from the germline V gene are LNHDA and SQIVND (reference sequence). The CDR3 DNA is TGTGCCAGTAGTAACCGACAGATGCTGAACACTGAAGCTTTCTTT. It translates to CASSNRQMLNTEAFF.

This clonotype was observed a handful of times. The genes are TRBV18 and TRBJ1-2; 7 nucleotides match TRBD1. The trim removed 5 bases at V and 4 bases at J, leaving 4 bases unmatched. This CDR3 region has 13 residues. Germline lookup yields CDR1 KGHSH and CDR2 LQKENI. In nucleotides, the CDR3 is TGTGCCAGCTCAGCCGACAGGGCCTATGGCTACACCTTC. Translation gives CASSADRAYGYTF.

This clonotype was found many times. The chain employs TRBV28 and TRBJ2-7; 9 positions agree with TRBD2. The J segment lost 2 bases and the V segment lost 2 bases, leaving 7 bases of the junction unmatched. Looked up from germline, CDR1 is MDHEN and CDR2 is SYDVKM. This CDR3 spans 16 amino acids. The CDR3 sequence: CASSLHLAGQTYEQYF. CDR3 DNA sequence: TGTGCCAGCAGTTTACATCTAGCGGGACAGACCTACGAGCAGTACTTC.

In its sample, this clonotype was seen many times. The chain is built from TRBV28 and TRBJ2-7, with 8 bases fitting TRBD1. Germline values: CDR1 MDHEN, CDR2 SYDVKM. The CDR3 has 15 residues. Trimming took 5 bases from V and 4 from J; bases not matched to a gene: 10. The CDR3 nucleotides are TGTGCCAGCAGTGTTATATCAGGGGGCCAGTACGAGCAGTACTTC. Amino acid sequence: CASSVISGGQYEQYF. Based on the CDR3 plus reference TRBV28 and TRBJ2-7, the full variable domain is DVKVTQSSRYLVKRTGEKVFLECVQDMDHENMFWYRQDPGLGLRLIYFSYDVKMKEKGDIPEGYSVSREKKERFSLILESASTNQTSMYLCASSVISGGQYEQYFGPGTRLTVT.

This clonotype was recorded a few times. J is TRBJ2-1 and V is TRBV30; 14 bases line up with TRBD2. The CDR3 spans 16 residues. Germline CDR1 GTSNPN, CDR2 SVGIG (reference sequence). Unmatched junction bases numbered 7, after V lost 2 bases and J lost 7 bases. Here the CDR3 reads CAWSTPGLAGDNEQFF. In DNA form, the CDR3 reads TGTGCCTGGAGTACTCCGGGACTAGCGGGAGATAATGAGCAGTTCTTC.

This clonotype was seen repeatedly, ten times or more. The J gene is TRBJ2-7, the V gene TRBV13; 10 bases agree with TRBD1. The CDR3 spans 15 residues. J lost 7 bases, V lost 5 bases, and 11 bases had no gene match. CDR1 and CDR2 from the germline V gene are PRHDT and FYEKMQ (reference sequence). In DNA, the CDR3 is TGTGCCAGCAGCGCCTCCGGGACAGGGGTGAAGGAGCAGTACTTC. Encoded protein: CASSASGTGVKEQYF.

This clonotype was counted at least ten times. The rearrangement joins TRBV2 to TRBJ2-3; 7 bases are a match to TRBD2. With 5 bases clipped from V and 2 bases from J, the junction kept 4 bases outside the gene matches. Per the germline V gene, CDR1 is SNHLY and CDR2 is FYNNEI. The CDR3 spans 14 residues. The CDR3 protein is CASSSRDYTDTQYF. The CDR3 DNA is TGTGCCAGCAGTTCCAGGGACTACACAGATACGCAGTATTTT.

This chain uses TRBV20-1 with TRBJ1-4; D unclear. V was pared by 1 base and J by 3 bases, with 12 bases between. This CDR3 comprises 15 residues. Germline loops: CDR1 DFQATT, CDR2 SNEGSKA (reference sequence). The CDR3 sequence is CSARGIKRANEKLFF. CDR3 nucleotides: TGCAGTGCTAGAGGCATAAAGAGGGCTAATGAAAAACTGTTTTTT.

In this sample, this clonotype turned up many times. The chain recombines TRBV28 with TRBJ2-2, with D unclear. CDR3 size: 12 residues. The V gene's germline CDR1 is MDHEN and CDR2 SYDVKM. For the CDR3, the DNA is TGTGGTAGTGGAAGTAGCACCGGGGAGCTGTTTTTT. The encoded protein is CGSGSSTGELFF.

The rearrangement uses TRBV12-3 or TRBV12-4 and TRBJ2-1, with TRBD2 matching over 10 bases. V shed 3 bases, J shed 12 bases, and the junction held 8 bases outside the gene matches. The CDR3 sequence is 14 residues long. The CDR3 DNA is TGTGCCAGCAGTTTCACAGCGGGAGGGCCGGGGCAGTTCTTC. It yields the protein CASSFTAGGPGQFF.

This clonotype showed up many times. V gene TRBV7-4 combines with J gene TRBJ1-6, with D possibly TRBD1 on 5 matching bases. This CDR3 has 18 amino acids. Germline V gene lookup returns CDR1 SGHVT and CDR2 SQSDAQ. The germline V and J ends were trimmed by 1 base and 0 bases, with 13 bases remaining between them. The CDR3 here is CASSLGGTPSSYNSPLHF. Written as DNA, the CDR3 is TGTGCCAGCAGCTTAGGGGGGACTCCGAGCTCCTATAATTCACCCCTCCACTTT.